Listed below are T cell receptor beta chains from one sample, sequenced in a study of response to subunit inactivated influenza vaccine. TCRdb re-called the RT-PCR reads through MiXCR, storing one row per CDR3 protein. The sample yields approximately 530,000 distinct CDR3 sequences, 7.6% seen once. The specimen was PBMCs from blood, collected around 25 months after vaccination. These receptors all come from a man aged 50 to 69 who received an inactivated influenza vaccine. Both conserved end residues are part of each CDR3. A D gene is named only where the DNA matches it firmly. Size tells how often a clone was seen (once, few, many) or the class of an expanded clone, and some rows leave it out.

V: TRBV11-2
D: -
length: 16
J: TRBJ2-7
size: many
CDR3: CASSLSLPLRAHEQYF
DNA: TGTGCCAGCAGCTTATCCTTACCCCTTAGAGCGCACGAGCAGTACTTC

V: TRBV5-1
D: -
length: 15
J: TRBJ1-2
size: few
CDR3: CASSLAGQGAHGYTF
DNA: TGCGCCAGCAGCTTGGCCGGGCAGGGTGCCCATGGCTACACCTTC

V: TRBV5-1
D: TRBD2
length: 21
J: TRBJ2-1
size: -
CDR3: CASSSNGPGLAGGTAGNEQFF
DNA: TGCGCCAGCAGCTCAAATGGACCGGGACTAGCGGGAGGTACAGCTGGGAATGAGCAGTTCTTC

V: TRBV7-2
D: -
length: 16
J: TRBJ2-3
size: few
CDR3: CASSTRTGRSTDTQYF
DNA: TGTGCCAGCAGCACCCGGACGGGTAGAAGCACAGATACGCAGTATTTT

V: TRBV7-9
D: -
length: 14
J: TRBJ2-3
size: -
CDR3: CASRYAGGTDTQYF
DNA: TGTGCCAGCAGATACGCAGGGGGCACAGATACGCAGTATTTT

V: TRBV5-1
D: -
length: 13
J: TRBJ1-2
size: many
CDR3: CASSLGANYGYTF
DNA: TGCGCCAGCAGCTTGGGAGCCAACTATGGCTACACCTTC

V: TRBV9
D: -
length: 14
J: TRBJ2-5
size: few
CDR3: CASSVTGRTETQYF
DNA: TGTGCCAGCAGCGTAACAGGGAGGACGGAGACCCAGTACTTC

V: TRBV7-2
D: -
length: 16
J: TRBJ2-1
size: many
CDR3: CASSFTSMTPYNEQFF
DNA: TGTGCCAGCAGCTTCACGAGTATGACTCCTTACAATGAGCAGTTCTTC

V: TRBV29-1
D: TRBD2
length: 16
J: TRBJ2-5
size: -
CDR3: CSVGLAGGPVWETQYF
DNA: TGCAGCGTTGGACTAGCGGGGGGGCCGGTGTGGGAGACCCAGTACTTC

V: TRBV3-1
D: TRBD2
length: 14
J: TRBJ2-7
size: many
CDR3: CASSQNGGRNEQYF
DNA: TGTGCCAGCAGTCAAAACGGGGGGAGGAACGAGCAGTACTTC

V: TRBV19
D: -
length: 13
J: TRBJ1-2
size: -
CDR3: CASSYRVNYGYTF
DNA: TGTGCCAGTAGTTACAGGGTTAACTATGGCTACACCTTC

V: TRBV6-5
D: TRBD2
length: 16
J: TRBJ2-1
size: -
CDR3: CASSYSGGGSYNEQFF
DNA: TGTGCCAGCAGTTACTCTGGCGGGGGTTCCTACAATGAGCAGTTCTTC

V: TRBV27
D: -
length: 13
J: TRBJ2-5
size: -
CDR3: CASSLAAWETQYF
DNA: TGTGCCAGCAGTTTGGCGGCTTGGGAGACCCAGTACTTC

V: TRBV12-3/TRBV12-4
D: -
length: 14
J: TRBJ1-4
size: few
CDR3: CASRTQSYGEKLFF
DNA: TGTGCCAGCAGGACTCAAAGTTACGGTGAAAAACTGTTTTTT

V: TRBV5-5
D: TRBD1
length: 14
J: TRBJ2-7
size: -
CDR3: CASTGQLFIYEQYF
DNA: TGTGCCAGCACGGGACAGCTGTTTATCTACGAGCAGTACTTC

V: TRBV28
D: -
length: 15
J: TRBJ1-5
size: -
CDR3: CASSFSKYSNQPQHF
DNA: TGTGCCAGCAGTTTTTCGAAGTATAGCAATCAGCCCCAGCATTTT

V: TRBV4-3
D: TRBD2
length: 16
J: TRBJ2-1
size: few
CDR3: CASSQEAGGSYNEQFF
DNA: TGCGCCAGCAGCCAAGAAGCGGGGGGGTCCTACAATGAGCAGTTCTTC

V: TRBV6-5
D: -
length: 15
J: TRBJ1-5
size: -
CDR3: CASSYSAGINQPQHF
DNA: TGTGCCAGCAGTTACTCAGCGGGGATCAATCAGCCCCAGCATTTT

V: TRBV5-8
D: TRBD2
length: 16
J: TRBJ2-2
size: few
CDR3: CASSLGLAAITGELFF
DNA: TGTGCCAGCAGCTTGGGACTAGCGGCTATCACCGGGGAGCTGTTTTTT

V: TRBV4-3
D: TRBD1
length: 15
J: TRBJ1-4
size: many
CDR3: CASSQAQGAGEKLFF
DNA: TGCGCCAGCAGCCAAGCCCAGGGGGCAGGAGAAAAACTGTTTTTT

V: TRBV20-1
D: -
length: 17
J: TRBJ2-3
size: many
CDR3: CSARASGEDPYTDTQYF
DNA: TGCAGTGCTAGAGCTAGTGGAGAAGACCCCTACACAGATACGCAGTATTTT

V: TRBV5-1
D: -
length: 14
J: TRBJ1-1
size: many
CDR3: CASSPGALSTEAFF
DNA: TGCGCCAGCAGTCCGGGGGCGTTGAGCACTGAAGCTTTCTTT

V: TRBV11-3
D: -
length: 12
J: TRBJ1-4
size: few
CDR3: CASSAGDEKLFF
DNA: TGTGCCAGCAGCGCCGGGGATGAAAAACTGTTTTTT

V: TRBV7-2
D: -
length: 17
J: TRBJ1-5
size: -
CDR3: CASSFTGSHYSNQPQHF
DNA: TGTGCCAGCAGCTTTACCGGGTCACATTATAGCAATCAGCCCCAGCATTTT

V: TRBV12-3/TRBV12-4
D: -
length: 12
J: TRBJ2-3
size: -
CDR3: CASSPLLDTQYF
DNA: TGTGCCAGCAGCCCCTTGCTGGATACGCAGTATTTT

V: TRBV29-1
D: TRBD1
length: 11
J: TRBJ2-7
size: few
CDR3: CSADRGNEQYF
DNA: TGCAGCGCCGACAGGGGCAACGAGCAGTACTTC

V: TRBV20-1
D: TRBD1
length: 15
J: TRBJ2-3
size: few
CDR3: CSASPGQGNTDTQYF
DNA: TGCAGTGCTAGTCCGGGACAGGGGAACACAGATACGCAGTATTTT

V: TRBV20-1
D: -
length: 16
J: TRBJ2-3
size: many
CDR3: CSARDSRGPLTDTQYF
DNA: TGCAGTGCTAGAGATTCCCGGGGGCCTTTAACAGATACGCAGTATTTT

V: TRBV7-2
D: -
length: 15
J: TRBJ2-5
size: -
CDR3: CASSFGGLGLETQYF
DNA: TGTGCCAGCAGCTTCGGCGGACTGGGGTTGGAGACCCAGTACTTC

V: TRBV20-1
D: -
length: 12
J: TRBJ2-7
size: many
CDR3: CSASSPPYEQYF
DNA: TGCAGTGCTAGTAGCCCACCCTACGAGCAGTACTTC

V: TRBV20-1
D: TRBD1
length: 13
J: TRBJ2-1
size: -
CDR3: CSANPGQHNEQFF
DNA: TGCAGTGCTAACCCGGGACAGCACAATGAGCAGTTCTTC

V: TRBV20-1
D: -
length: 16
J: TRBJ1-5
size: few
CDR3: CSASVGGDHSNQPQHF
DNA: TGCAGTGCTAGTGTGGGTGGGGACCATAGCAATCAGCCCCAGCATTTT

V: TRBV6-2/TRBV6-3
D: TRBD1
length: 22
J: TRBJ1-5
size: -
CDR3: CASSYSFLKDRNFRKANQPQHF
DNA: TGTGCCAGCAGTTACTCCTTTCTTAAGGACAGGAATTTTAGAAAGGCCAATCAGCCCCAGCATTTT

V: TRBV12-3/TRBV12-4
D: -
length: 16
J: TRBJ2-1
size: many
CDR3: CASSQGVLSSYNEQFF
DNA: TGTGCCAGCAGCCAAGGGGTACTGAGCTCCTACAATGAGCAGTTCTTC

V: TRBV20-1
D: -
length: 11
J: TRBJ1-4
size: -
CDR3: CSARENEKLFF
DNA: TGCAGTGCTAGAGAGAATGAAAAACTGTTTTTT

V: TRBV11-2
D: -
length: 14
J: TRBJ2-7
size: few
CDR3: CASSSGKATYEQYF
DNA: TGTGCCAGCAGCTCAGGTAAAGCTACCTACGAGCAGTACTTC

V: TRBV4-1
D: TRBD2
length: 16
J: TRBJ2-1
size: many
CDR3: CASSQPGLAGINEQFF
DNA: TGCGCCAGCAGCCAGCCGGGACTAGCGGGGATAAATGAGCAGTTCTTC

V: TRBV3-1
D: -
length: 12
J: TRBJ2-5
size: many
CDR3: CASSPGFRPQYF
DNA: TGTGCCAGCAGCCCGGGGTTTCGGCCCCAGTACTTC

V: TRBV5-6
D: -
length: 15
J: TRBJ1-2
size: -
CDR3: CASSLPGGPDYGYTF
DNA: TGTGCCAGCAGCTTGCCGGGGGGGCCAGACTATGGCTACACCTTC

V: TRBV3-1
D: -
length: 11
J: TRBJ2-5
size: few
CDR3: CASSLDGAQYF
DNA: TGTGCCAGCAGCCTAGACGGTGCCCAGTACTTC

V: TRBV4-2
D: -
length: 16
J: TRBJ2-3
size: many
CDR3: CASSQDTAGTTDTQYF
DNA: TGTGCCAGCAGCCAAGATACCGCGGGGACCACAGATACGCAGTATTTT

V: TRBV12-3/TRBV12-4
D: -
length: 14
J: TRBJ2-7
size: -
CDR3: CASRHRASSYEQYF
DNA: TGTGCCAGCCGCCACAGGGCCAGCTCCTACGAGCAGTACTTC

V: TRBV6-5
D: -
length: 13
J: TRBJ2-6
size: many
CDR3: CASSYFGANVLTF
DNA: TGTGCCAGCAGTTATTTTGGGGCCAACGTCCTGACTTTC

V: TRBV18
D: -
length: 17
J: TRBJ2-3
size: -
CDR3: CASSPRTGGLSTDTQYF
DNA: TGTGCCAGCTCACCACGGACCGGGGGATTGAGCACAGATACGCAGTATTTT

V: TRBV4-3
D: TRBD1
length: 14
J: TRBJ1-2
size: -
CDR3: CASSQAGTAYGYTF
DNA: TGCGCCAGCAGCCAGGCCGGGACAGCATATGGCTACACCTTC

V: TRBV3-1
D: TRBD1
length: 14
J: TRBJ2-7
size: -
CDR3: CASSNRGSSYEQYF
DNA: TGTGCCAGCAGCAACAGGGGATCCTCCTACGAGCAGTACTTC